Sequencing of this TCR beta chain was carried out in a study of T cell responses to AZD1222 COVID-19 vaccine. General study results and limits: There were mostly white British donors and more females than males, and clonal diversity was possibly underestimated.

This CDR3 has 14 residues. CDR1 and CDR2 (germline): SGHKS, YYEKEE (reference sequence). V was shortened by 0 bases and J by 8 bases, with 14 bases between the two germline ends. This clone has a single count. The antigen remains undetermined. TCRdb's table, derived via immunoSEQ multiplex PCR, lists solely in-frame clones and lacks some. The repertoire holds some 130,000 clones, with around four fifths as singletons. The chain recombines TRBV5-5 with TRBJ1-2, with unresolved D. The receptor's source is an adult in good health. The sample was peripheral blood, taken on day 0 of AZD1222 vaccination. CDR3 bases: TGTGCCAGCAGCTTGGAATGGGGATCTCAAGGCTACACCTTC. Protein: CASSLEWGSQGYTF.